These 18 T cell receptor beta chains came from one sample sequenced in a study of cytomegalovirus exposure and HLA in healthy donors. The PCR had 60 Vbeta and 13 Jbeta primers. Measured with immunoSEQ multiplex PCR; TCRdb has only the in-frame clones, and not every one. The sample consists of about 140,000 clones, nearly 80% of them appearing once. Sequencing input: PBMCs. The receptor set was obtained from a woman aged 25 to 39 in good health and CMV-seronegative.

In its sample, this clone was seen a few times. The chain has TRBV6-5 and TRBJ2-7, with 7 bases aligning to TRBD2. Germline assignment: CDR1 MNHEY and CDR2 SVGAGI. The CDR3 spans 11 residues. With V trimmed by 7 bases and J by 7 bases, 4 bases remained unmatched. DNA for the CDR3: TGTGCCAGCACCAACGGGGGGGAGCAGTACTTC. Amino acids: CASTNGGEQYF.

V is TRBV7-3 and J is TRBJ2-3; no firm D call. Between the trimmed V and J ends, which lost 5 bases and 7 bases, there was a span of 16 bases. Germline loops: CDR1 SGHTA, CDR2 FQGTGA. The CDR3 spans 14 residues. CDR3: CASSPSLGSNTQYF. CDR3 DNA: TGTGCCAGCAGCCCCTCGCTAGGATCTAATACGCAGTATTTT.

The V gene is TRBV4-1, the J gene TRBJ2-3; TRBD2 matches at 10 bases. The CDR3 consists of 16 residues. Germline V gene data show CDR1 as MGHRA and CDR2 as YSYEKL. Trimming took 4 bases from V and 5 from J; bases not matched to a gene: 9. This chain's CDR3 is CASSPSLAGLKDTQYF. The CDR3 DNA follows: TGCGCCAGCAGCCCTTCACTAGCGGGGCTGAAAGATACGCAGTATTTT.

This clone was seen a handful of times. V and J are TRBV6-5 and TRBJ2-7; 7 positions match TRBD1. The CDR3 has 15 amino acids. J was trimmed by 2 bases and V by 7 bases; bases with no gene match: 11. Germline values: CDR1 MNHEY, CDR2 SVGAGI. CDR3 DNA: TGTGCCAGCAAGCTCTGGGACAGTCTAACCTACGAGCAGTACTTC. Its protein product is CASKLWDSLTYEQYF.

The V gene is TRBV5-1, the J gene TRBJ1-2, with D tentatively TRBD1 (5 bases). Per the germline V gene, CDR1 is SGHRS and CDR2 is YFSETQ. This CDR3 is built from 12 residues. V gave up 5 bases and J gave up 9 bases, with 14 bases separating them. CDR3 amino acids: CASRGLAGSYTF. The DNA for the CDR3 is TGCGCCAGCAGGGGATTGGCAGGGAGCTACACCTTC.

The chain combines TRBV30 with TRBJ2-7; D uncertain. Trimming shortened V by 0 bases and J by 6 bases, and 12 bases separated the two germline ends. Germline V CDR1 and CDR2: GTSNPN, SVGIG (reference sequence). The CDR3 runs to 13 residues. CDR3 sequence: CAWSVSFLLEQYF. The CDR3 coding sequence is TGTGCCTGGAGTGTGAGTTTTCTACTCGAGCAGTACTTC.

This rearrangement joins TRBV15 to TRBJ2-3, with TRBD1 matching over 9 bases. This CDR3 contains 15 residues. Trimming at V came to 3 bases and at J to 0 bases, leaving 1 base not matched to a gene. Germline CDR1 and CDR2: LNHNV and YYDKDF (reference sequence). The CDR3 coding sequence is TGTGCCACCAGCAGTGGACAGGGGAGCACAGATACGCAGTATTTT. Translated: CATSSGQGSTDTQYF.

The chain employs TRBV5-1 and TRBJ1-1, with a possible D match to TRBD1 (5 bases). V shed 4 bases and J shed 4 bases, with 20 bases lying between them. Germline-derived CDR1 and CDR2 are SGHRS and YFSETQ. The CDR3 has 16 amino acids. Here the CDR3 reads CASSRAGFSGGTEAFF. CDR3 DNA: TGCGCCAGCAGCCGTGCGGGATTCAGTGGGGGCACTGAAGCTTTCTTT. The whole variable domain, remainder taken from reference TRBV5-1 and TRBJ1-1, is KAGVTQTPRYLIKTRGQQVTLSCSPISGHRSVSWYQQTPGQGLQFLFEYFSETQRNKGNFPGRFSGRQFSNSRSEMNVSTLELGDSALYLCASSRAGFSGGTEAFFGQGTRLTVV.

The chain couples TRBV28 to TRBJ1-2; 7 nucleotides agree with TRBD1. V gave up 11 bases and J gave up 2 bases; unmatched junction bases: 11. The CDR3 spans 14 residues. The germline CDR1 and CDR2 sequences are MDHEN and SYDVKM. The CDR3 DNA follows: TGTGCCGTCCACTTAACAGGGGTGAACTATGGCTACACCTTC. This codes for CAVHLTGVNYGYTF.

V is TRBV2 and J is TRBJ2-2; TRBD1 aligns across 8 bases. CDR1 and CDR2 from the germline V gene are SNHLY and FYNNEI. CDR3 length: 15 residues. V gave up 6 bases and J gave up 3 bases; unmatched junction bases: 6. For the CDR3, the DNA is TGTGCCAGCAGGCGGCAGGGGGCTGACACCGGGGAGCTGTTTTTT. Its protein is CASRRQGADTGELFF.

This chain uses TRBV25-1 with TRBJ1-4; D remains unclear. The germline gives CDR1 MGHDK, CDR2 SYGVNS. V was trimmed by 3 bases and J by 5 bases, leaving 13 bases between them. The CDR3 extends over 15 amino acids. Written as DNA, the CDR3 is TGTGCCAGCAGTGAGGTAGGAAGACTCAATGAAAAACTGTTTTTT. It encodes CASSEVGRLNEKLFF.

This clone was recorded once. The chain uses TRBV9 and TRBJ1-2; no definite D call. Per germline, CDR1 SGDLS and CDR2 YYNGEE. The germline V and J ends were trimmed by 3 bases and 8 bases, with 11 bases remaining between them. CDR3 size: 12 residues. CDR3 in DNA: TGTGCCAGCAGCGGGACTTTACCAGGCTACACCTTC. Translated: CASSGTLPGYTF.

The chain has TRBV15 and TRBJ1-3; D is possibly TRBD1 (6 bases). Per germline, CDR1 LNHNV and CDR2 YYDKDF (reference sequence). There are 17 residues in the CDR3. Trimming removed 2 bases from V and 0 bases from J, with 14 bases in between. In nucleotides, the CDR3 is TGTGCCACCAGCAGATTACCGGACAGCGTCTCTGGAAACACCATATATTTT. Translation gives CATSRLPDSVSGNTIYF.

This chain connects TRBV5-1 to TRBJ1-1, with D maybe TRBD1 (5 bases). This CDR3 spans 15 amino acids. The germline CDR1 and CDR2 sequences are SGHRS and YFSETQ. V lost 4 bases, J lost 1 base, and 14 bases lay in between. The CDR3 loop is CASSLTVHGNTEAFF. In nucleotides, the CDR3 is TGCGCCAGCAGCCTGACAGTCCACGGGAACACTGAAGCTTTCTTT.

The rearrangement links TRBV6-1 to TRBJ2-7, with TRBD2 matching over 8 bases. Germline-derived CDR1 and CDR2 are MNHNS and SASEGT. The CDR3 is made up of 15 amino acids. Trimming removed 0 bases from V and 4 bases from J; junction bases left unmatched: 5. The CDR3 protein is CASSEASGVLYEQYF. The CDR3 DNA reads as TGTGCCAGCAGTGAAGCTAGCGGGGTCCTTTACGAGCAGTACTTC.

The V gene is TRBV11-3, the J gene TRBJ2-2; 9 positions agree with TRBD1. The CDR3 sequence is 16 residues long. Germline values: CDR1 SGHNT, CDR2 YENEEA. With V trimmed by 1 base and J by 7 bases, 7 bases remained unmatched. Here the CDR3 DNA reads TGTGCCAGCAGCTTAGCCACCGGGACAGGGAACGGGGAGCTGTTTTTT. As protein: CASSLATGTGNGELFF.

The rearrangement uses TRBV2 and TRBJ2-5; 9 bases are shared with TRBD2. This CDR3 has 15 residues. Germline assignment: CDR1 SNHLY and CDR2 FYNNEI. Germline trimming cut 3 bases from V and 7 bases from J; bases unmatched to any gene: 9. This CDR3 reads CASSDARGGAGTQYF. In DNA, the CDR3 is TGTGCCAGCAGTGACGCCCGCGGGGGGGCCGGGACCCAGTACTTC.

The rearrangement links TRBV5-6 to TRBJ2-3; 8 bases align to TRBD2. Germline assignment: CDR1 SGHDT and CDR2 YYEEEE. The CDR3 sequence is 19 residues long. Unmatched junction bases numbered 16, after V lost 2 bases and J lost 2 bases. The CDR3 sequence: CASSFGRGGVSRSTDTQYF. In DNA form, the CDR3 reads TGTGCCAGCAGCTTCGGGAGGGGGGGGGTCTCCAGGTCCACAGATACGCAGTATTTT.